A selection of T cell receptor beta chains follows, all from one sample in a study of T cell changes during pregnancy in multiple sclerosis. Here immunoSEQ multiplex PCR was the method, and the copy in TCRdb shows in-frame clones only, minus some. The data show roughly 64,000 clones, with roughly 93% seen just once and about 1.5% held by the top ten. Source: peripheral blood, taken in the second trimester of pregnancy. These receptors came from a female donor with multiple sclerosis, enrolled in a pregnancy study. CDR3s include the opening cysteine and the closing phenylalanine or tryptophan. The D gene is left open where the match is weak. Not all rows give a size; the values are once, few, many and, for expanded clones, a class.

CAWSGSPTGQETQYF	TGTGCCTGGAGTGGGTCACCGACAGGTCAAGAGACCCAGTACTTC	.	TRBV30	TRBJ2-5	.
CASSDIIAYGYTF	TGTGCCAGCAGCGACATTATCGCCTATGGCTACACCTTC	.	TRBV9	TRBJ1-2	.
CASSHVGGINEQYF	TGTGCCAGCAGCCACGTGGGGGGGATAAACGAGCAGTACTTC	.	TRBV13	TRBJ2-7	TRBD2
CASSEDRDDYGYTF	TGTGCCAGCAGTGAGGACAGGGATGACTATGGCTACACCTTC	.	TRBV2	TRBJ1-2	TRBD1
CASSPNGANEQFF	TGTGCCAGCAGTCCTAATGGGGCCAATGAGCAGTTCTTC	.	TRBV2	TRBJ2-1	.
CASSYEVNTEAFF	TGTGCCAGCAGTTACGAGGTGAACACTGAAGCTTTCTTT	.	TRBV6-5	TRBJ1-1	.
CASSIWGRRDQPQHF	TGTGCCAGTAGTATCTGGGGGCGCAGGGATCAGCCCCAGCATTTT	once	TRBV19	TRBJ1-5	.
CASSRVRADRARANEKLFF	TGTGCCAGTAGTCGGGTTAGAGCCGACAGGGCTAGGGCTAATGAAAAACTGTTTTTT	.	TRBV19	TRBJ1-4	TRBD1
CASGGHAGYEQYF	TGTGCCAGCGGGGGACATGCGGGCTACGAGCAGTACTTC	.	TRBV2	TRBJ2-7	.
CASSIRQGRGNTGELFF	TGTGCCAGCAGCATTCGACAGGGGCGGGGGAACACCGGGGAGCTGTTTTTT	.	TRBV5-8	TRBJ2-2	TRBD1
CASSFSLGQGPLNEKLFF	TGTGCCAGCAGCTTCAGCCTAGGACAGGGTCCCCTCAATGAAAAACTGTTTTTT	.	TRBV11-2	TRBJ1-4	TRBD1
CASSWDRINSPLHF	TGTGCCAGCAGCTGGGACAGAATTAATTCACCCCTCCACTTT	.	TRBV5-8	TRBJ1-6	TRBD1
CASSQGQGVSYGYTF	TGCGCCAGCAGCCAGGGACAGGGGGTGAGCTATGGCTACACCTTC	.	TRBV5-1	TRBJ1-2	TRBD1
CASSLQGAGDTQYF	TGTGCCAGCAGCTTACAGGGGGCCGGAGATACGCAGTATTTT	.	TRBV2	TRBJ2-3	TRBD1
CASSIQATVADTQYF	TGCGCCAGCAGCATACAGGCGACGGTCGCAGATACGCAGTATTTT	.	TRBV5-1	TRBJ2-3	.
CASTGTGETQYF	TGTGCCAGCACTGGGACAGGGGAGACCCAGTACTTC	few	TRBV2	TRBJ2-5	TRBD1
CASSEGGTGGEKLFF	TGTGCCAGCAGTGAAGGGGGGACAGGGGGAGAAAAACTGTTTTTT	few	TRBV6-1	TRBJ1-4	TRBD1
CASSLGIQETQYF	TGCGCCAGCAGCCTGGGTATCCAAGAGACCCAGTACTTC	.	TRBV5-1	TRBJ2-5	.
CASGLLLPGTQYF	TGTGCCAGCGGCCTCCTCCTCCCCGGGACGCAGTATTTT	few	TRBV6-6	TRBJ2-3	.
CASSLDLGGNQPQHF	TGTGCCAGCAGCCTAGACCTGGGAGGCAATCAGCCCCAGCATTTT	.	TRBV7-9	TRBJ1-5	.